This TCR beta chain appears in the sequencing data of a study of T cells in Graves' hyperthyroidism and ophthalmopathy. Authors of the study amplified TCR beta CDR3 regions from RNA transcripts. The TCR CDR3 was amplified in a first-round RT-PCR using the HTBI primer set. TCRdb used MiXCR to reprocess the multiplex PCR reads, holding one entry per CDR3 protein. The sample shows fewer than 450,000 distinct CDR3 sequences, roughly 15% of them seen only once. Diagnostic decisions used clinical symptoms, serum thyroxine and TRAb, thyroid ultrasound and orbital computed tomography. Germline V CDR1 and CDR2: LGHNA, YNFKEQ. V was pared by 0 bases and J by 2 bases, with 5 bases of the junction left unmatched. The CDR3 is made up of 17 amino acids. There are a few counts of this clonotype. Its matching antigen is unknown. Study-level points and caveats: The model predicted ophthalmopathy a median roughly six months before onset. Expanded thyroid clonotypes (above 0.001) were mostly also found in blood.

Sequencing input: blood. The rearrangement uses TRBV4-2 and TRBJ2-3; 10 bases match TRBD2. This receptor was identified in a young woman with Graves' hyperthyroidism that later progressed to Graves' ophthalmopathy. The DNA of the CDR3 is TGTGCCAGCAGCCAAGAACGGCTAGCGGGGGTCACAGATACGCAGTATTTT. It codes for CASSQERLAGVTDTQYF.